The text below deals with one TCR beta chain. Its antigen is undetermined. Each CDR3 protein is one row after TCRdb ran MiXCR on the reads. Among 400,000 to 600,000 distinct CDR3 sequences listed, roughly 42% were seen once. The sample comes from a study of T cell repertoires in cytomegalovirus infection. Overall study results and limits: In two of eight donors, the top clonotype was HLA-C-restricted CMV-specific.

V was clipped by 5 bases and J by 10 bases, with 12 bases between them. Germline V CDR1 and CDR2: SGHTA, FQGNSA. CDR3 length: 12 amino acids. The input for sequencing was cultured PBMCs, taken from culture after CMV antigen stimulation. The chain is built from TRBV7-2 and TRBJ2-1, with unresolved D. The clonotype originates from a human donor in good health (CMV status not recorded). Some clones in this sample may be carry-over from other donors' samples. In nucleotides, the CDR3 is TGTGCCAGCAGCAGGACCACCGGAGAGCAGTTCTTC. This translates into CASSRTTGEQFF. The variable domain in full, completed from reference TRBV7-2 and TRBJ2-1, reads GAGVSQSPSNKVTEKGKDVELRCDPISGHTALYWYRQSLGQGLEFLIYFQGNSAPDKSGLPSDRFSAERTGGSVSTLTIQRTQQEDSAVYLCASSRTTGEQFFGPGTRLTVL.